In its sample, the clone carrying this T cell receptor beta chain was seen a few times. The target antigen is unknown. These data belong to a study of T cell repertoires in cytomegalovirus infection. Study overall: Epitope selection comprised recently identified HLA-C-restricted CMV epitopes and well-studied HLA-B-restricted CMV epitopes. Carrying CMV and the relevant HLA type showed in public TCR beta signatures.

The germline V gene encodes CDR1 MGHRA and CDR2 YSYEKL. V shed 1 base and J shed 6 bases, with 12 bases lying between them. This CDR3 has 14 amino acids. TCRdb used MiXCR to reprocess the reads, holding one entry per CDR3 protein. The data contain about 130,000 distinct CDR3 sequences, about 32% of them singletons. Whole-study findings and limits: Clonotype analysis showed dominance of the ex vivo response by HLA-C-restricted CMV-specific TCR beta clonotypes.

The source is a human donor in good health (CMV status not recorded). Some clones in this sample may be carry-over from other donors' samples. Specimen: CD8+ T cells from cultured PBMCs, collected from culture after CMV antigen stimulation. The J gene is TRBJ1-1, the V gene TRBV4-1, with no clear D. CDR3 protein: CASSQGLSEAEAFF. The DNA of the CDR3 is TGCGCCAGCAGCCAAGGTCTGAGTGAGGCTGAAGCTTTCTTT.